This passage covers 8 T cell receptor beta chains from one sample sequenced in a study of T cells in Graves' hyperthyroidism and ophthalmopathy. The source material, RNA transcripts, was used to amplify TCR beta CDR3 regions. TCR CDR3 underwent first-round RT-PCR with the HTBI primer set. TCRdb used MiXCR to reprocess the multiplex PCR reads, holding one entry per CDR3 protein. The profile shows fewer than 900,000 distinct CDR3 sequences, about 16% of them singletons. Sequencing was carried out using blood. All receptors derive from a man aged 18 to 30 with Graves' hyperthyroidism.

This clonotype has ten or more counts. The rearrangement links TRBV6-2 or TRBV6-3 to TRBJ2-5, with a possible D match to TRBD2 (5 bases). CDR1 is MNHEY, CDR2 SVGEGT, per germline. The CDR3 has 16 residues. V lost 6 bases and J lost 4, with 21 bases in between. The chain's CDR3 is CASSEHPQDGRETQYF. CDR3 sequence (DNA): TGTGCCAGCAGCGAACACCCGCAGGATGGGAGAGAGACCCAGTACTTC.

At least ten counts were recorded for this clonotype. The rearrangement joins TRBV28 to TRBJ2-7; a possible D gene is TRBD1 (5 bases). Germline V gives CDR1 MDHEN, CDR2 SYDVKM. Trimming left V 4 bases short and J 6 bases short, with 19 bases between. The CDR3 runs to 15 residues. For the CDR3, the DNA is TGTGCCAGCAGTTCGATCCGTATCTCAGGGCCCGAGCAGTACTTC. Amino acids: CASSSIRISGPEQYF.

This clonotype was detected only a few times. The chain recombines TRBV15 with TRBJ2-2; D is unclear. Trimming stripped 1 base from V and 8 bases from J, with 11 bases between. This CDR3 is 14 amino acids long. Germline CDR1 and CDR2: LNHNV and YYDKDF (reference sequence). The CDR3 DNA reads as TGTGCCACCAGCAGAGTAGCAGCTCGTGGGGAGCTGTTTTTT. This encodes CATSRVAARGELFF.

The rearrangement uses TRBV5-5 and TRBJ2-1; the D call may be TRBD1 or TRBD2 (5 bases each). The CDR3 consists of 17 residues. CDR1 SGHKS and CDR2 YYEKEE come from the germline V gene (reference sequence). V was cut by 4 bases and J by 8 bases, with 25 bases left in between. The CDR3 loop reads CASSLGVTTTRADEQFF. In DNA, the CDR3 is TGTGCCAGCAGCCTAGGGGTAACGACTACTCGAGCTGATGAGCAGTTCTTC.

This clonotype was found many times. The rearrangement joins TRBV12-3 or TRBV12-4 to TRBJ2-7; the match to TRBD1 covers 11 bases. The CDR3 loop spans 15 amino acids. The V gene end was trimmed by 5 bases and the J gene end by 3 bases; junction bases not matched to a gene: 6. The CDR3 nucleotides read TGTGCCAGCAGTCCCGCGGGACAGGGGGACTACGAGCAGTACTTC. It codes for CASSPAGQGDYEQYF.

This clonotype was seen ten or more times. The chain joins TRBV18 to TRBJ2-5; possible D gene TRBD1, 5 bases. CDR1 is KGHSH, CDR2 LQKENI, per germline. Deletions cut 2 bases from V and 1 base from J, with 11 bases between. This CDR3 has 15 amino acids. CDR3 bases: TGTGCCAGCTCACCAGAGGACACACTCCAAGAGACCCAGTACTTC. This sequence encodes CASSPEDTLQETQYF.

The J gene is TRBJ2-7, the V gene TRBV5-1, with TRBD1 matching 9 bases. The CDR3 runs 14 residues. Germline-derived CDR1 and CDR2 are SGHRS and YFSETQ. The V gene end was trimmed by 3 bases and the J gene end by 6 bases; junction bases not matched to a gene: 7. The CDR3 nucleotides read TGCGCCAGCAGCTACCGGGACAGGGTGGGCGAGCAGTACTTC. Translation: CASSYRDRVGEQYF.

This clonotype was seen repeatedly, ten times or more. The chain couples TRBV5-4 to TRBJ2-7; TRBD1 aligns across 11 bases. The germline gives CDR1 SGHNT, CDR2 YYREEE (reference sequence). The junction had 5 bases not matched to a gene; V was cut back by 4 bases and J by 5 bases. The length of the CDR3 is 14 residues. For the CDR3, the DNA is TGTGCCAGCAGCCAGGACAGGGGGCACCACGAGCAGTACTTC. It is translated as CASSQDRGHHEQYF.